The source of this TCR beta chain is a study of CD8+ T cells in alopecia areata. About the study: It was oral tofacitinib, at 5 to 10 mg twice daily, that treated patients received. Tofacitinib was given for 6 to 18 months, then stopped for 6 months.

Treatment reported: oral pan-JAK inhibitor, 5-10 mg twice daily. Germline values: CDR1 MNHNY, CDR2 SVGAGI (reference sequence). The V and J ends lost 8 bases and 7 bases respectively, with 14 bases between them. There are 12 residues in the CDR3. Extracted RNA was reverse transcribed into cDNA, the sequencing template. Assay used: immunoSEQ multiplex PCR; TCRdb lists only in-frame clones, some missing. Of 200,000 or so clones listed, roughly two fifths are singletons. This rearrangement joins TRBV6-6 to TRBJ1-2; D is unclear. The TCR originated in a human donor with alopecia areata. Sequences were derived from CD4+ T cells sorted from blood, sampled at approximately week 34, from a patient treated with tofacitinib. The CDR3 is CASGPNWGGYTF. CDR3 DNA sequence: TGTGCCAGCGGCCCAAACTGGGGTGGCTACACCTTC.